A selection of T cell receptor beta chains follows, all from one sample in a study of metastatic and nonmetastatic thyroid tumors. TCRdb reprocessed the PCR reads using MiXCR. The sample has about 69,000 clones; around 14% are singletons. The sequencing input was blood. These receptors were obtained from a male donor with papillary thyroid cancer or a benign thyroid nodule (not recorded which). Some clones in this sample may be carry-over from other donors' samples. Both conserved end residues are part of each CDR3.

v_call,j_call,cdr3_aa
TRBV7-8,TRBJ2-2,CASSLRTGQGPGELFF
TRBV7-6,TRBJ2-7,CASSFSEVYEQYF
TRBV30,TRBJ2-7,CAWSVGTDFYEQYF
TRBV18,TRBJ2-7,CASSPGGGEQYF
TRBV24-1,TRBJ1-4,CATSDPRAGSEKLFF
TRBV20-1,TRBJ2-5,CSARMVGRIQETQYF
TRBV6-1,TRBJ1-1,CASNEGQGNTEAFF
TRBV6-1,TRBJ2-7,CAVRGSSYEQYF
TRBV7-9,TRBJ2-1,CASSQIRPVPEQFF
TRBV5-1,TRBJ2-7,CASSFLLSRGAHEQYF
TRBV6-5,TRBJ2-3,CASSYSAGTSADTQYF
TRBV3-1,TRBJ1-6,CASSRDRSSYNSPLHF
TRBV6-1,TRBJ1-1,CASSEAWDSNTEAFF
TRBV5-1,TRBJ2-3,CASSLGAAYGTQYF
TRBV5-1,TRBJ2-3,CASSLGMCSTQYF
TRBV6-1,TRBJ1-3,CASSLTSGNTIYF
TRBV28,TRBJ2-2,CASSLVEATGELFF
TRBV9,TRBJ2-7,CASSVGQGDPYEQYF
TRBV6-4,TRBJ1-2,CASSVTQRQGKNYGYTF
TRBV2,TRBJ1-3,CAGLYLLDREAGNTIYF
TRBV20-1,TRBJ1-2,CSAIRDSSNYGYTF
TRBV6-5,TRBJ2-7,CASSYSDPPSSYEQYF
TRBV4-3,TRBJ2-1,CASSQDNGGSYNEQFF
TRBV6-5,TRBJ1-6,CASSYRDSPLHF
TRBV19,TRBJ1-1,CASSIRLPTGENTEAFF
TRBV6-1,TRBJ1-2,CASSKMTGTGGYTF
TRBV10-3,TRBJ2-1,CAIRLGRPYNEQFF
TRBV20-1,TRBJ2-6,CSARAGANVLTF
TRBV6-4,TRBJ2-5,CASSAGTGTQETQYF
TRBV28,TRBJ2-3,CASSLFPGGLGTDTQYF
TRBV7-3,TRBJ2-5,CASSLLGAQETQYF
TRBV20-1,TRBJ2-1,CSARDIADNEQFF
TRBV6-1,TRBJ2-2,CASSRTSGGHGELFF
TRBV20-1,TRBJ2-2,CSARDFWGAGGELFF
TRBV6-1,TRBJ2-3,CASSEFSTGYSTDTQYF
TRBV2,TRBJ1-1,CASSVRQRNTEAFF
TRBV29-1,TRBJ2-3,CSVAGREGTDTQYF
TRBV5-4,TRBJ2-7,CASSLAGVHEQYF
TRBV7-6,TRBJ1-6,CASSLSAGVQSTYNSPLHF
TRBV6-2/TRBV6-3,TRBJ1-1,CASSRQSMNTEAFF
TRBV28,TRBJ1-3,CASSLWGQYSGNTIYF
TRBV14,TRBJ2-2,CASSHPNPVQMNTGELFF
TRBV25-1,TRBJ1-2,CASSGFYGYTF
TRBV20-1,TRBJ1-5,CSARGIGSDQPQHF
TRBV4-1,TRBJ2-7,CASSPPTAEPRDEQYF
TRBV6-2/TRBV6-3,TRBJ2-3,CASSYSGLGGLGDTQYF
TRBV10-1,TRBJ2-1,CASSSPGTDNEQFF